This T cell receptor beta chain is drawn from a study of blood T cells in healthy people across ages. Study conclusions and caveats: Age brought a roughly linear fall in TCR beta diversity measured per million T cells. Because donor CMV status was unknown, expanded clonotype changes were possibly confounded.

Isolation recovered at least 7 million PBMCs from every sample. Every sample gave at least 5.5 micrograms of total RNA when it was extracted. V lost 3 bases and J 4 bases, leaving 12 bases between the germline ends. The CDR3 runs 14 residues. The germline V gene encodes CDR1 MGHRA and CDR2 YSYEKL. This clonotype occurred a few times. Its antigen is undetermined. A second about 6 to 12 cycle PCR used barcoded and J-beta primers. TCRdb fed the 5' RACE reads into MiXCR, producing one record per CDR3 protein. The data show about 640,000 distinct CDR3 sequences, with 45% to 65% seen just once and roughly 34% held by the top ten.

The rearrangement uses TRBV4-1 and TRBJ1-2; tentatively, D is TRBD1 (5 bases). The clonotype comes from a man in his sixties in good health. Sequencing input: blood. The DNA for the CDR3 is TGCGCCAGCAGCCAGGGGGACGGCGTCTATGGCTACACCTTC. This codes for CASSQGDGVYGYTF.